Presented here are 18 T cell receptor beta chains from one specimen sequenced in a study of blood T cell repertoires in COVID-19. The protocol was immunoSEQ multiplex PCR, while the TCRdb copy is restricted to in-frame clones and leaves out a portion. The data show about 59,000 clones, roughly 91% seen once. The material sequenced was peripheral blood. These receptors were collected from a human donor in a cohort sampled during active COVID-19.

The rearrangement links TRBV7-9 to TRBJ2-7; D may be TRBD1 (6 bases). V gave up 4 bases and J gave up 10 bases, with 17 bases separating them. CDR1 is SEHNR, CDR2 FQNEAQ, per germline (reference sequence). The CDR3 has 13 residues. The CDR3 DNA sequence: TGTGCCAGCAGCTCAAGAACAGGGCCAAGCCAGTACTTC. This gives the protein CASSSRTGPSQYF.

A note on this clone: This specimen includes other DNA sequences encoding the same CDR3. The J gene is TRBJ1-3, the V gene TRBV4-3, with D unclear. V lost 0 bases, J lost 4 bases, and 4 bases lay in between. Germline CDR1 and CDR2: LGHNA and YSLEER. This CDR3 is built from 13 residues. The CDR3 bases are TGCGCCAGCAGCCAAGACTTGGGAAACACCATATATTTT. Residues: CASSQDLGNTIYF.

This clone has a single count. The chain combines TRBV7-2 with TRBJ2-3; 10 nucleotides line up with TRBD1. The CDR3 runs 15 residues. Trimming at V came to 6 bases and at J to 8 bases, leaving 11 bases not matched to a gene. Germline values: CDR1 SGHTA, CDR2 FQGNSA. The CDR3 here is CASSPRDRGRGTQYF. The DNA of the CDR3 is TGTGCCAGCAGTCCAAGGGACAGGGGAAGAGGTACGCAGTATTTT.

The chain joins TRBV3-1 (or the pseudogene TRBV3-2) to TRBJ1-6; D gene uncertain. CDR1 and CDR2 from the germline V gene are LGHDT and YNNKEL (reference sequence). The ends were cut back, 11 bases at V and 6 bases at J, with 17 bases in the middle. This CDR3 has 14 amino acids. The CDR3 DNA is TGTGCCCTTGAACGGGAGCCTCTTAATTCACCCCTCCACTTT. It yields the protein CALEREPLNSPLHF.

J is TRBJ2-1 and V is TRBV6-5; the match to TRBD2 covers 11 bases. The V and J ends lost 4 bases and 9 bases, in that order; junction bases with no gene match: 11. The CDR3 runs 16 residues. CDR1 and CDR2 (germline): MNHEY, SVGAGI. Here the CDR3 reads CASSLTSGIQTVEQFF. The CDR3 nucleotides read TGTGCCAGCAGTTTGACTAGCGGGATCCAGACGGTTGAGCAGTTCTTC.

The CDR3 sequence: CASSLFGLRNTEAFF. The CDR3 DNA is TGTGCCAGCAGTTTATTCGGGTTGAGGAACACTGAAGCTTTCTTT. The chain is built from TRBV27 and TRBJ1-1; D is unclear. Germline assignment: CDR1 MNHEY and CDR2 SMNVEV (reference sequence). Trimming stripped 1 base from V and 1 base from J, with 10 bases between. The CDR3 is made up of 15 amino acids.

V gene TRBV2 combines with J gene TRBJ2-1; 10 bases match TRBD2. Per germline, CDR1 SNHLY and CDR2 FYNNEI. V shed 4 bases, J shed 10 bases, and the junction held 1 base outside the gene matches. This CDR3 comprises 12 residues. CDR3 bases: TGTGCCAGCAGTGGTAGCGGGGGGGAGCAGTTCTTC. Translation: CASSGSGGEQFF.

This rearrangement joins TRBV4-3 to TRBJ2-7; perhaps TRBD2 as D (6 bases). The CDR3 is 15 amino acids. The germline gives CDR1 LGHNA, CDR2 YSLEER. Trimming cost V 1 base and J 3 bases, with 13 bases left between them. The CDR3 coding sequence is TGCGCCAGCAGCCAAGCCGGGACTGGGGTCTACGAGCAGTACTTC. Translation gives CASSQAGTGVYEQYF.

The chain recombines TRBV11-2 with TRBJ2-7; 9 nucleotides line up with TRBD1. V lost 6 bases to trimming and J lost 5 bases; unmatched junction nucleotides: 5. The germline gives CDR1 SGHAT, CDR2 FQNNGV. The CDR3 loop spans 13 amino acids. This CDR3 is CASRTQGAHEQYF. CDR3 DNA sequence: TGTGCCAGCAGAACACAGGGGGCCCACGAGCAGTACTTC.

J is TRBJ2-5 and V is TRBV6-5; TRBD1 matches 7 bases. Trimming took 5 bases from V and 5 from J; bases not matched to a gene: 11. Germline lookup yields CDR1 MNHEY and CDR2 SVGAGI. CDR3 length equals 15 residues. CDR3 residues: CASSTGTANEETQYF. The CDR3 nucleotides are TGTGCCAGCAGTACCGGGACAGCGAACGAGGAGACCCAGTACTTC.

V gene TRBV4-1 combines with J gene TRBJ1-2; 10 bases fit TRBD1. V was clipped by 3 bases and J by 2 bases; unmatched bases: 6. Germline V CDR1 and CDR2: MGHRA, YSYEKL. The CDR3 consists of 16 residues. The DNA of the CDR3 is TGCGCCAGCAGCCACCCCGGACAGGGGGACAACTATGGCTACACCTTC. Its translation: CASSHPGQGDNYGYTF.

Here the CDR3 reads CASSQDVTLNTEAFF. As DNA, the CDR3 is TGCGCCAGCAGCCAAGATGTAACACTGAACACTGAAGCTTTCTTT. This chain uses TRBV4-3 with TRBJ1-1; D is undetermined. Trimming took off 0 bases at V and 0 bases at J, with 8 bases between the two ends. Per germline, CDR1 LGHNA and CDR2 YSLEER. The CDR3 is made up of 15 amino acids.

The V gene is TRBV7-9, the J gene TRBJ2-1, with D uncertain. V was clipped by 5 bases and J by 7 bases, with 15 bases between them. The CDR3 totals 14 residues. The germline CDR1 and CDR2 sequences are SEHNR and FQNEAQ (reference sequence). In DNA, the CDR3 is TGTGCCAGCAGCGCCCGGTTCGCCTCGAATGAGCAGTTCTTC. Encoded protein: CASSARFASNEQFF. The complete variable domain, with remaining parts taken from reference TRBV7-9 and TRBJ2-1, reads DTGVSQNPRHKITKRGQNVTFRCDPISEHNRLYWYRQTLGQGPEFLTYFQNEAQLEKSRLLSDRFSAERPKGSFSTLEIQRTEQGDSAMYLCASSARFASNEQFFGPGTRLTVL.

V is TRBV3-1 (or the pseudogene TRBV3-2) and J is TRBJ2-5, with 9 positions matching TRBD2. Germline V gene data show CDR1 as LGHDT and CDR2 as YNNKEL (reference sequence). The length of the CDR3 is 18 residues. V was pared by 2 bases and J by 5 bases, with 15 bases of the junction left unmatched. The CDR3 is CASSQSRLGGGALETQYF. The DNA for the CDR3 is TGTGCCAGCAGCCAAAGCCGGTTGGGCGGGGGGGCTTTGGAGACCCAGTACTTC.

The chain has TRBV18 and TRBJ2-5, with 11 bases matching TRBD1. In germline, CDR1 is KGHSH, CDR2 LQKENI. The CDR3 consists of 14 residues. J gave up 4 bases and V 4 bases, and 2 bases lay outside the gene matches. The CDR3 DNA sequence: TGTGCCAGCTCACGTGGGACAGGGGGAGAGACCCAGTACTTC. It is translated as CASSRGTGGETQYF.

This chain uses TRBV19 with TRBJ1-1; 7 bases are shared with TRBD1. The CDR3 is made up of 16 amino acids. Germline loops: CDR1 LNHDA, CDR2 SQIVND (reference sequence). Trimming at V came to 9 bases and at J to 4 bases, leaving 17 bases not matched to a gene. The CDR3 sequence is CASGGLKGAKTTEAFF. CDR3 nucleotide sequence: TGTGCCAGCGGCGGCTTAAAGGGGGCGAAGACCACTGAAGCTTTCTTT. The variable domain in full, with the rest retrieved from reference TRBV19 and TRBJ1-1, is DGGITQSPKYLFRKEGQNVTLSCEQNLNHDAMYWYRQDPGQGLRLIYYSQIVNDFQKGDIAEGYSVSREKKESFPLTVTSAQKNPTAFYLCASGGLKGAKTTEAFFGQGTRLTVV.

The CDR3 region is CASSLEGGNGNQPQHF. CDR3 DNA sequence: TGCGCCAGCAGCTTGGAAGGGGGCAATGGCAATCAGCCCCAGCATTTT. The chain couples TRBV5-1 to TRBJ1-5, with TRBD1 identical over 7 bases. The CDR3 loop spans 16 amino acids. After removal of 0 bases from V and 2 bases from J, the junction contained 5 bases not matched to a gene. Germline V gives CDR1 SGHRS, CDR2 YFSETQ.

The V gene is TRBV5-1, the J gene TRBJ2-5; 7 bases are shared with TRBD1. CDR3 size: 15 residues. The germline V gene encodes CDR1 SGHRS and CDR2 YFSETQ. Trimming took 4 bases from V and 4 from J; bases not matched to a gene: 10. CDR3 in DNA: TGCGCCAGCAGCACGGACAGGCCTACGCGAGAGACCCAGTACTTC. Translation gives CASSTDRPTRETQYF.